This TCR beta chain derives from a study of blood T cell repertoires in COVID-19. Across the study: Samples came from the United States, Italy and Spain, spanning acute and convalescent COVID-19. The analysed material was cDNA or gDNA that came from T cells, B-cell-depleted T cells, or PBMCs.

Source study methods: By means of reference gene primer amplification, nucleated cell counts were estimated. Produced via immunoSEQ multiplex PCR; TCRdb's table is partial and in-frame only. Clone size and the V and J calls come from that table; the DNA yielded D and trimming. The repertoire holds approximately 260,000 clones, with about 87% as singletons. This receptor was identified in a woman between 40 and 55 years old with acute or convalescent COVID-19. Sequences were obtained from peripheral blood.

The CDR3 sequence is CATSRDLGAGTEAFF. The CDR3 DNA reads as TGTGCCACCAGCAGAGATCTAGGGGCAGGGACTGAAGCTTTCTTT. The chain combines TRBV15 with TRBJ1-1, with D maybe TRBD1 (5 bases). Trimming pared 0 bases from V and 5 bases from J, leaving 13 bases between. There are 15 residues in the CDR3. Germline V gene sequence: CDR1 LNHNV, CDR2 YYDKDF (reference sequence).